A selection of T cell receptor beta chains follows, all from one sample in a study of CD4+ T cells in melanoma. Sequenced by immunoSEQ multiplex PCR; TCRdb stores in-frame clones only, minus some. The sample carries some 9,900 clones, roughly 69% recorded once. The sequencing input was tumor tissue. The receptors stem from a human donor with melanoma. Both conserved end residues are part of each CDR3. A D gene is named only where the DNA matches it firmly. Some rows mark clone size as missing; the rest say once, few, many or name a class of expanded clone.

clone_size: few
d_call: -
j_call: TRBJ2-1
v_call: TRBV12-2
cdr3_aa: CASRRRGGRRGNNEQFF
cdr3_nt: TGTGCAAGTCGCCGACGGGGGGGTCGGCGGGGGAACAATGAGCAGTTCTTC

clone_size: -
d_call: -
j_call: TRBJ2-2
v_call: TRBV21-1
cdr3_aa: CASSKVPPGELFF
cdr3_nt: TGTGCCAGCAGCAAGGTGCCCCCTGGGGAGCTGTTTTTT

clone_size: -
d_call: -
j_call: TRBJ1-2
v_call: TRBV21-1
cdr3_aa: CASSPRDFNYGYTF
cdr3_nt: TGTGCCAGCAGCCCCAGGGACTTTAACTATGGCTACACCTTC

clone_size: -
d_call: -
j_call: TRBJ2-5
v_call: TRBV4-2
cdr3_aa: CASSLALQETQYF
cdr3_nt: TGTGCCAGCAGCTTGGCCTTACAAGAGACCCAGTACTTC

clone_size: -
d_call: -
j_call: TRBJ1-5
v_call: TRBV2
cdr3_aa: CASRRRGTYQPQHF
cdr3_nt: TGTGCCAGCAGGAGAAGGGGGACCTACCAGCCCCAGCATTTT

clone_size: -
d_call: TRBD2
j_call: TRBJ2-2
v_call: TRBV5-1
cdr3_aa: CASSSISGGSNTGELFF
cdr3_nt: TGCGCCAGCAGCTCAATTAGCGGGGGAAGTAACACCGGGGAGCTGTTTTTT

clone_size: few
d_call: TRBD1
j_call: TRBJ1-6
v_call: TRBV6-6
cdr3_aa: CASSGGTGESPLHF
cdr3_nt: TGTGCCAGCAGTGGAGGGACAGGGGAATCACCCCTCCACTTT

clone_size: few
d_call: -
j_call: TRBJ1-4
v_call: TRBV6-6
cdr3_aa: CASSSQGATNEKLFF
cdr3_nt: TGTGCCAGCAGCTCCCAGGGAGCTACTAATGAAAAACTGTTTTTT

clone_size: -
d_call: -
j_call: TRBJ2-1
v_call: TRBV10-2
cdr3_aa: CASYYNEQFF
cdr3_nt: TGCGCCAGTTACTACAATGAGCAGTTCTTC

clone_size: -
d_call: -
j_call: TRBJ1-2
v_call: TRBV5-1
cdr3_aa: CASRTENYGYTF
cdr3_nt: TGCGCCAGCCGCACAGAGAACTATGGCTACACCTTC

clone_size: -
d_call: TRBD2
j_call: TRBJ2-2
v_call: TRBV30
cdr3_aa: CAWNSPGLAGGLNTGELFF
cdr3_nt: TGTGCCTGGAACTCTCCAGGACTAGCGGGGGGGCTGAACACCGGGGAGCTGTTTTTT

clone_size: -
d_call: TRBD1
j_call: TRBJ1-1
v_call: TRBV7-3
cdr3_aa: CASSLYGTDTEAFF
cdr3_nt: TGTGCCAGCAGCTTATACGGGACAGACACTGAAGCTTTCTTT

clone_size: -
d_call: -
j_call: TRBJ2-5
v_call: TRBV5-1
cdr3_aa: CASSEQETQYF
cdr3_nt: TGCGCCAGCAGCGAGCAAGAGACCCAGTACTTC

clone_size: once
d_call: -
j_call: TRBJ2-1
v_call: TRBV5-1
cdr3_aa: CASSLEPNNEQFF
cdr3_nt: TGCGCCAGCAGCTTGGAACCAAACAATGAGCAGTTCTTC

clone_size: few
d_call: -
j_call: TRBJ1-5
v_call: TRBV18
cdr3_aa: CASSPAGNQPQHF
cdr3_nt: TGTGCCAGCTCACCCGCGGGCAATCAGCCCCAGCATTTT

clone_size: few
d_call: TRBD1
j_call: TRBJ1-4
v_call: TRBV7-6
cdr3_aa: CASSSGQLEEKLFF
cdr3_nt: TGTGCCAGCAGCTCGGGACAGTTAGAGGAAAAACTGTTTTTT

clone_size: -
d_call: TRBD1
j_call: TRBJ1-1
v_call: TRBV2
cdr3_aa: CASSAEGQGTTEAFF
cdr3_nt: TGTGCCAGCAGTGCTGAGGGACAGGGCACCACTGAAGCTTTCTTT

clone_size: few
d_call: TRBD2
j_call: TRBJ2-5
v_call: TRBV11-2
cdr3_aa: CASSAPSGGAPTQYF
cdr3_nt: TGTGCCAGCAGCGCACCTAGCGGGGGCGCGCCGACCCAGTACTTC

clone_size: few
d_call: -
j_call: TRBJ2-7
v_call: TRBV5-6
cdr3_aa: CASSLGVGTGYEQYF
cdr3_nt: TGTGCCAGCAGCTTAGGTGTTGGGACGGGTTACGAGCAGTACTTC

clone_size: -
d_call: -
j_call: TRBJ1-5
v_call: TRBV9
cdr3_aa: CASSVDGRSNQPQHF
cdr3_nt: TGTGCCAGCAGCGTAGATGGGCGAAGCAATCAGCCCCAGCATTTT

clone_size: -
d_call: TRBD1
j_call: TRBJ2-2
v_call: TRBV2
cdr3_aa: CASRGTASTGELFF
cdr3_nt: TGTGCCAGCAGGGGGACAGCCTCGACCGGGGAGCTGTTTTTT

clone_size: -
d_call: -
j_call: TRBJ1-2
v_call: TRBV6-5
cdr3_aa: CASRQTGGYGYTF
cdr3_nt: TGTGCCAGCAGGCAGACAGGAGGGTATGGCTACACCTTC

clone_size: -
d_call: -
j_call: TRBJ1-5
v_call: TRBV15
cdr3_aa: CATSRVQAALGQPQHF
cdr3_nt: TGTGCCACCAGCAGAGTCCAGGCGGCACTTGGTCAGCCCCAGCATTTT

clone_size: few
d_call: TRBD2
j_call: TRBJ2-7
v_call: TRBV5-1
cdr3_aa: CASSPRLASRSYEQYF
cdr3_nt: TGCGCCAGCAGCCCTCGACTAGCCAGTCGCTCCTACGAGCAGTACTTC

clone_size: -
d_call: -
j_call: TRBJ1-5
v_call: TRBV6-5
cdr3_aa: CASSYDGNQPQHF
cdr3_nt: TGTGCCAGCAGTTACGACGGGAATCAGCCCCAGCATTTT

clone_size: -
d_call: -
j_call: TRBJ1-2
v_call: TRBV12-2
cdr3_aa: CASRSTPYTGVALNYGYTF
cdr3_nt: TGTGCAAGTCGCTCCACCCCCTACACAGGGGTGGCCCTAAACTATGGCTACACCTTC

clone_size: few
d_call: TRBD2
j_call: TRBJ2-5
v_call: TRBV11-3
cdr3_aa: CASSSGGETQYF
cdr3_nt: TGTGCCAGCAGCTCGGGAGGGGAGACCCAGTACTTC

clone_size: -
d_call: -
j_call: TRBJ1-5
v_call: TRBV7-8
cdr3_aa: CASSLVGGMVQPQHF
cdr3_nt: TGTGCCAGCAGCTTAGTCGGGGGAATGGTTCAGCCCCAGCATTTT

clone_size: once
d_call: TRBD1
j_call: TRBJ1-2
v_call: TRBV29-1
cdr3_aa: CSVTGTGEFYGYTF
cdr3_nt: TGCAGCGTTACCGGGACAGGGGAATTCTATGGCTACACCTTC

clone_size: -
d_call: TRBD2
j_call: TRBJ2-7
v_call: TRBV4-1
cdr3_aa: CASSQDWAAGDLYEQYF
cdr3_nt: TGCGCCAGCAGCCAAGATTGGGCAGCGGGGGACCTCTACGAGCAGTACTTC

clone_size: -
d_call: -
j_call: TRBJ2-2
v_call: TRBV5-1
cdr3_aa: CASSVDGHYTGELFF
cdr3_nt: TGCGCCAGCAGCGTGGACGGGCACTACACCGGGGAGCTGTTTTTT

clone_size: -
d_call: -
j_call: TRBJ1-6
v_call: TRBV11-2
cdr3_aa: CASSLRELGESPLHF
cdr3_nt: TGTGCCAGCAGCTTACGGGAATTGGGTGAATCACCCCTCCACTTT

clone_size: -
d_call: TRBD2
j_call: TRBJ2-7
v_call: TRBV11-2
cdr3_aa: CASSSGTSGDHEQYF
cdr3_nt: TGTGCCAGCAGCTCGGGGACTAGCGGGGACCACGAGCAGTACTTC

clone_size: -
d_call: -
j_call: TRBJ2-3
v_call: TRBV5-4
cdr3_aa: CASSPNTGSTDTQYF
cdr3_nt: TGTGCCAGCAGCCCGAACACGGGTTCCACAGATACGCAGTATTTT

clone_size: once
d_call: -
j_call: TRBJ2-7
v_call: TRBV10-3
cdr3_aa: CASGSYEQYF
cdr3_nt: TGTGCCAGCGGTTCCTACGAGCAGTACTTC

clone_size: -
d_call: TRBD2
j_call: TRBJ2-3
v_call: TRBV11-3
cdr3_aa: CASSPTSGGGTDTQYF
cdr3_nt: TGTGCCAGCAGCCCGACTAGCGGGGGGGGCACAGATACGCAGTATTTT

clone_size: -
d_call: -
j_call: TRBJ2-1
v_call: TRBV7-3
cdr3_aa: CASSLVGNEQFF
cdr3_nt: TGTGCCAGCAGCTTGGTGGGCAATGAGCAGTTCTTC

clone_size: once
d_call: -
j_call: TRBJ2-1
v_call: TRBV5-1
cdr3_aa: CASSLDWQPYNEQFF
cdr3_nt: TGCGCCAGCAGCTTGGACTGGCAGCCCTACAATGAGCAGTTCTTC

clone_size: -
d_call: -
j_call: TRBJ1-1
v_call: TRBV2
cdr3_aa: CASSEGQTEAFF
cdr3_nt: TGTGCCAGCAGTGAAGGACAGACTGAAGCTTTCTTT

clone_size: -
d_call: TRBD2
j_call: TRBJ2-1
v_call: TRBV7-6
cdr3_aa: CASSFGLAGGLSYNEQFF
cdr3_nt: TGTGCCAGCAGCTTTGGACTAGCGGGGGGGCTCTCCTACAATGAGCAGTTCTTC

clone_size: few
d_call: -
j_call: TRBJ2-7
v_call: TRBV10-3
cdr3_aa: CAISRDGTYEQYF
cdr3_nt: TGTGCCATCAGCAGGGACGGCACCTACGAGCAGTACTTC

clone_size: -
d_call: TRBD1
j_call: TRBJ1-3
v_call: TRBV5-1
cdr3_aa: CASNPGTGGNTIYF
cdr3_nt: TGCGCCAGCAATCCCGGGACAGGTGGAAACACCATATATTTT

clone_size: -
d_call: TRBD1
j_call: TRBJ2-7
v_call: TRBV7-4
cdr3_aa: CASSVGQAYEQYF
cdr3_nt: TGTGCCAGCAGCGTGGGACAGGCCTACGAGCAGTACTTC

clone_size: -
d_call: -
j_call: TRBJ1-5
v_call: TRBV4-1
cdr3_aa: CASSPAPRVEGDHSNQPQHF
cdr3_nt: TGCGCCAGCAGCCCGGCCCCTAGGGTTGAGGGGGACCATAGCAATCAGCCCCAGCATTTT

clone_size: -
d_call: TRBD1
j_call: TRBJ1-2
v_call: TRBV18
cdr3_aa: CASSPSGQGSNYGYTF
cdr3_nt: TGTGCCAGCTCCCCATCCGGACAGGGTTCTAACTATGGCTACACCTTC

clone_size: -
d_call: TRBD1
j_call: TRBJ1-2
v_call: TRBV6-1
cdr3_aa: CASNILGDRGLGYTF
cdr3_nt: TGTGCCAGCAATATACTTGGGGACAGGGGGCTCGGCTACACCTTC

clone_size: -
d_call: TRBD2
j_call: TRBJ2-1
v_call: TRBV2
cdr3_aa: CASSDPSGSSYNEQFF
cdr3_nt: TGTGCCAGCAGTGACCCTAGCGGGAGCTCCTACAATGAGCAGTTCTTC

clone_size: -
d_call: -
j_call: TRBJ1-1
v_call: TRBV19
cdr3_aa: CASSIERNTEAFF
cdr3_nt: TGTGCCAGTAGTATAGAGCGAAACACTGAAGCTTTCTTT

clone_size: -
d_call: -
j_call: TRBJ2-5
v_call: TRBV10-3
cdr3_aa: CAISVRQEETQYF
cdr3_nt: TGTGCCATCAGTGTGAGACAGGAAGAGACCCAGTACTTC